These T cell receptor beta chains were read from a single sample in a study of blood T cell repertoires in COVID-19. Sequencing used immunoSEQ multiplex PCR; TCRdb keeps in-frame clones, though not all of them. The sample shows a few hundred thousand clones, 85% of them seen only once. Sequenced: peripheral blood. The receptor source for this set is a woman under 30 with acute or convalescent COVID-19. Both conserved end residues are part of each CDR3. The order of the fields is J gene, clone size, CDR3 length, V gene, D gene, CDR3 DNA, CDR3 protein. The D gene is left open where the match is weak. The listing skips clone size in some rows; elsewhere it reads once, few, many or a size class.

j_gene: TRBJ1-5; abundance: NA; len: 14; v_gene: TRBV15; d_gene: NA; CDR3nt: TGTGCCACCAGCAACCGCGGCAGCAATCAGCCCCAGCATTTT; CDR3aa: CATSNRGSNQPQHF
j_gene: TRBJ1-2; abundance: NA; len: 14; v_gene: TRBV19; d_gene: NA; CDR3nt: TGTGCCAGTAGTACCCAATGGCAGGGTGACGGCTACACCTTC; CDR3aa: CASSTQWQGDGYTF
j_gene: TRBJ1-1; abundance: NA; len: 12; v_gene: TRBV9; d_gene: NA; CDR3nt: TGTGCCAGCAGCGTAGGGGGAGGTTCAGCTTTCTTT; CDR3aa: CASSVGGGSAFF
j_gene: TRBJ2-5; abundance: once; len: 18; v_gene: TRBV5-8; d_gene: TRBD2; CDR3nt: TGTGCCAGCAGCCCTGGGACTAGCGGGAGTAATCACCAAGAGACCCAGTACTTC; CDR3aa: CASSPGTSGSNHQETQYF
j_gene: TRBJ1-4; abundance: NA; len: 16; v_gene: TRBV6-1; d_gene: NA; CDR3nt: TGTGCCAGCAGTGATGCGGAGGGGTTGGGTAATGAAAAACTGTTTTTT; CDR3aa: CASSDAEGLGNEKLFF
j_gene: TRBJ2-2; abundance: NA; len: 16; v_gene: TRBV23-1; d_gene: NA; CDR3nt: TGCGCCAGCAGTCAATCCCGGGTTCTGGTCACCGGGGAGCTGTTTTTT; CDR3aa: CASSQSRVLVTGELFF
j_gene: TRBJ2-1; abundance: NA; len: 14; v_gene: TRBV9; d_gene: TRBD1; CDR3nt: TGTGCCAGCAGCGAGGGACAGGGAATCAATGAGCAGTTCTTC; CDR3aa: CASSEGQGINEQFF
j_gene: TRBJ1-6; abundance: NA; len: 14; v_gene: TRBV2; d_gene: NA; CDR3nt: TGTGCCAGCAGCGTTACGGGGAGGGATTCACCCCTCCACTTT; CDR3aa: CASSVTGRDSPLHF
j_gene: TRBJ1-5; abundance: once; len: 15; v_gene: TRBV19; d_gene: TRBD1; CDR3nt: TGTGCCAGTAGTATCTTCGACAGGGTGGGTCAGCCCCAGCATTTT; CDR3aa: CASSIFDRVGQPQHF
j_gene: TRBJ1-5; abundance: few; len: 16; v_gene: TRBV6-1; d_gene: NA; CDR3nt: TGTGCCAGCAGTGAATCTGTCACAGCCTGGAATCAGCCCCAGCATTTT; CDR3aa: CASSESVTAWNQPQHF
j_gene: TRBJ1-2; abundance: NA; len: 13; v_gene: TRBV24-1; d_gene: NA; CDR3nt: TGTGCCACCAGTGATTTAGGGACATCAGGCTACACCTTC; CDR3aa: CATSDLGTSGYTF
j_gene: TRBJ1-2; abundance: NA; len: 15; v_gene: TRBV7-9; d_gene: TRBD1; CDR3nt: TGTGCCAGCCTGAGGACAGGGCTATCTAACTATGGCTACACCTTC; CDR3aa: CASLRTGLSNYGYTF
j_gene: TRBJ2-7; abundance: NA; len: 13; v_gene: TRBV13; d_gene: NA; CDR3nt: TGTGCCAGCAGCTTAAGAACTCCTTACGAGCAGTACTTC; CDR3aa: CASSLRTPYEQYF
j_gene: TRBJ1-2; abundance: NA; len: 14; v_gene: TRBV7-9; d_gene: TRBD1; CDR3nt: TGTGCCAGCAGCTTAGGACAGGGGAACTATGGCTACACCTTC; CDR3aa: CASSLGQGNYGYTF
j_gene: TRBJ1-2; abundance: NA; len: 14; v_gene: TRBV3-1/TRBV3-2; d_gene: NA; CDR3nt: TGTGCCAGCAGCATCCGAGGGGGAAACTATGGCTACACCTTC; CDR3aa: CASSIRGGNYGYTF
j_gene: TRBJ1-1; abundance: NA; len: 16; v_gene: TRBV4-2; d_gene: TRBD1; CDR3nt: TGTGCCAGCAGCGACAGGGACAGGGTGCGCGGCACTGAAGCTTTCTTT; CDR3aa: CASSDRDRVRGTEAFF
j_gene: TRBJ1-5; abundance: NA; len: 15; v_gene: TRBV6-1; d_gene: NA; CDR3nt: TGTGCCAGCAGTGAAATGGCCGGGGGGAATCAGCCCCAGCATTTT; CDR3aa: CASSEMAGGNQPQHF
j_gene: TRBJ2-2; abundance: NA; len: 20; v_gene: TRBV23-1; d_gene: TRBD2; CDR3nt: TGCGCCAGCAGGACAACAGGGCTTAGCGGGAGGGCCGTCTGCACCGGGGAGCTGTTTTTT; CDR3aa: CASRTTGLSGRAVCTGELFF
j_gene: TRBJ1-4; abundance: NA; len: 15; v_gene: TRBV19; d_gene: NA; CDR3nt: TGTGCCAGTAGTATAGGTCCCGGGGAAATGGTAAAACTGTTTTTT; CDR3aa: CASSIGPGEMVKLFF
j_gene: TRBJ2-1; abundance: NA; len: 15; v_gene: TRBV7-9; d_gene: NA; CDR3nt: TGTGCCAGCAGCTTCACAGGCTTAATTATCGATGAGCAGTTCTTC; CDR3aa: CASSFTGLIIDEQFF
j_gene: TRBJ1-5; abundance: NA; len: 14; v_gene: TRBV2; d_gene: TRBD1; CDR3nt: TGTGCCAGCAGTTTCCGACAGGGAAATCAGCCCCAGCATTTT; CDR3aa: CASSFRQGNQPQHF
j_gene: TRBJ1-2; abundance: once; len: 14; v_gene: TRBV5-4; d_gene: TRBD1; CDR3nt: TGTGCCAGCAGCTTGACAGGGGGGAACTATGGCTACACCTTC; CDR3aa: CASSLTGGNYGYTF
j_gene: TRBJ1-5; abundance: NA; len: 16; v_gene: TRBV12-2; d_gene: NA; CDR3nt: TGTGCAAGTCGTTCTGACAGGGCTACTGGCGATCAGCCCCAGCATTTT; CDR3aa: CASRSDRATGDQPQHF
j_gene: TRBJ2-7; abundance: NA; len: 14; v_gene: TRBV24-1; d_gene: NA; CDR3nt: TGTGCCACCAGTGATTTGTGGCGGCCTCACGAGCAGTACTTC; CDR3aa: CATSDLWRPHEQYF
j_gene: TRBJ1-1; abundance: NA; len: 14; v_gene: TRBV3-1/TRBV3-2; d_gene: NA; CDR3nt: TGTGCCAGCAGCCTTTGGGGCATGAACACTGAAGCTTTCTTT; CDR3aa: CASSLWGMNTEAFF
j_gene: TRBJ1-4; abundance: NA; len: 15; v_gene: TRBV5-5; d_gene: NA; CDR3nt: TGTGCCAGCAGCATGGACGGGTTAACTAATGAAAAACTGTTTTTT; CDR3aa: CASSMDGLTNEKLFF
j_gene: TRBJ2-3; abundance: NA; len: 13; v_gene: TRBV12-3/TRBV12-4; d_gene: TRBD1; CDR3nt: TGTGCCAGCAACAGGGGCAGCACAGATACGCAGTATTTT; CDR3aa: CASNRGSTDTQYF